This T cell receptor beta chain was retrieved from a study of T cell changes during pregnancy in multiple sclerosis. Profiling relied on immunoSEQ multiplex PCR, and the TCRdb table lists in-frame clones only, not all of them. The profile shows approximately 98,000 clones, 92% of them singletons. This TCR was sampled from a female donor in good health, enrolled as a control in a pregnancy study. Specimen: peripheral blood, collected after pregnancy.

This chain's CDR3 is CASSLGASGSGEQYF. The CDR3 DNA follows: TGCGCCAGCAGCTTGGGGGCTAGCGGGAGTGGGGAGCAGTACTTC. V is TRBV5-1 and J is TRBJ2-7, with TRBD2 matching over 10 bases. CDR3 length equals 15 residues. The trim removed 0 bases at V and 7 bases at J, leaving 7 bases unmatched. Germline-derived CDR1 and CDR2 are SGHRS and YFSETQ.